The 5 T cell receptor beta chains below were found in one sample sequenced in a study of beta chain features in type 1 diabetes. The sequenced template was cDNA made from the entire isolated RNA. Repertoires were generated with immunoSEQ multiplex PCR, while TCRdb's copy carries only in-frame clones and drops some. The sample yields fewer than 350,000 clones, around 20% seen once. Specimen: naive CD4+ T cells from blood. The receptors stem from a woman under 30 in good health.

This clone has just a few counts. The chain recombines TRBV2 with TRBJ2-5; TRBD1 is a possible D gene (5 bases). Germline V gene lookup returns CDR1 SNHLY and CDR2 FYNNEI. CDR3 length equals 14 residues. V was pared by 4 bases and J by 5 bases, with 14 bases between. The CDR3 region is CASSVPRVGETQYF. The CDR3 DNA sequence: TGTGCCAGCAGTGTCCCCAGGGTAGGGGAGACCCAGTACTTC. The full variable domain, completed using reference TRBV2 and TRBJ2-5, is EPEVTQTPSHQVTQMGQEVILRCVPISNHLYFYWYRQILGQKVEFLVSFYNNEISEKSEIFDDQFSVERPDGSNFTLKIRSTKLEDSAMYFCASSVPRVGETQYFGPGTRLLVL.

This clone was found a few times. The chain uses TRBV30 and TRBJ2-1; D call uncertain. V dropped 2 bases and J dropped 3 bases, with 5 bases sitting between them. CDR1 and CDR2 from the germline V gene are GTSNPN and SVGIG (reference sequence). The CDR3 consists of 12 residues. The CDR3 DNA follows: TGTGCCTGGAGTCTAGGCTACAATGAGCAGTTCTTC. This translates into CAWSLGYNEQFF.

The chain combines TRBV7-8 with TRBJ1-2; 7 nucleotides agree with TRBD1. The germline V gene has CDR1 SGHVS and CDR2 FQNEAQ. This CDR3 comprises 13 residues. Unmatched junction bases numbered 3, after V lost 5 bases and J lost 3 bases. The CDR3 here is CASSTTGDYGYTF. For the CDR3, the DNA is TGTGCCAGCAGCACTACAGGGGACTATGGCTACACCTTC.

The chain links TRBV7-8 to TRBJ2-7; weak D call: TRBD2 (5 bases). The CDR3 contains 14 residues. Germline V gene lookup returns CDR1 SGHVS and CDR2 FQNEAQ. The V and J ends lost 4 bases and 6 bases respectively, with 16 bases between them. CDR3 sequence reads: CASSSLGLSREQYF. For the CDR3, the DNA is TGTGCCAGCAGCTCGTTAGGACTCTCCCGCGAGCAGTACTTC.

This chain links TRBV9 with TRBJ1-2; D uncertain. This CDR3 comprises 13 residues. V dropped 0 bases and J dropped 2 bases, with 5 bases sitting between them. In germline, CDR1 is SGDLS, CDR2 YYNGEE. CDR3 sequence reads: CASSVEQNYGYTF. CDR3 sequence (DNA): TGTGCCAGCAGCGTAGAACAGAACTATGGCTACACCTTC.